Each of the 18 T cell receptor beta chains below was sequenced from the same sample in a study of T cell repertoires in cytomegalovirus infection. TCRdb independently ran MiXCR on the reads; one entry per CDR3 protein. The sample contains some 230,000 distinct CDR3 sequences, over 20% of which appear only once. Sequencing used CD8+ T cells from PBMCs. Every receptor here comes from a human donor in good health (CMV status not recorded). Some clones in this sample may be carry-over from other donors' samples.

The chain recombines TRBV20-1 with TRBJ2-1, with D possibly being TRBD1 (6 bases). The length of the CDR3 is 15 residues. Germline lookup yields CDR1 DFQATT and CDR2 SNEGSKA (reference sequence). Deletions cut 0 bases from V and 6 bases from J, with 15 bases between. The CDR3 sequence is CSARDGKGVSNEQFF. The CDR3 bases are TGCAGTGCTAGAGACGGAAAGGGGGTCTCCAATGAGCAGTTCTTC.

This clonotype occurred a few times. The chain links TRBV28 to TRBJ2-7; D gene uncertain. Looked up from germline, CDR1 is MDHEN and CDR2 is SYDVKM. V shed 6 bases and J shed 3 bases, with 21 bases lying between them. CDR3 length: 16 residues. CDR3 nucleotide sequence: TGTGCCAGCAGCCTCCCTGACACTACGTACCTCTACGAGCAGTACTTC. It codes for CASSLPDTTYLYEQYF.

This clonotype turned up a few times. This rearrangement joins TRBV12-3 or TRBV12-4 to TRBJ1-1; D unclear. Trimming removed 8 bases from V and 0 bases from J, with 10 bases in between. The CDR3 loop spans 13 amino acids. CDR3 DNA sequence: TGTGCCAGCCTGGAAGGAATGAACACTGAAGCTTTCTTT. Protein product: CASLEGMNTEAFF.

The CDR3, as DNA: TGTGCCAGCAGCGCCGGCGGCGGCTCCTACGAGCAGTACTTC. Its translation is CASSAGGGSYEQYF. The chain combines TRBV12-3 or TRBV12-4 with TRBJ2-7; D remains unclear. The V end was cut by 6 bases, the J end by 0 bases, with 12 bases between. The CDR3 runs 14 residues.

This clonotype was detected ten times or more. The chain is built from TRBV11-1 and TRBJ1-1; D gene unclear. The CDR3 totals 16 residues. The germline CDR1 and CDR2 sequences are SGHAT and FQDESV (reference sequence). V gave up 2 bases and J gave up 0 bases, with 13 bases separating them. The DNA for the CDR3 is TGTGCCAGCAGCTTATATGGACCAGTTATGAACACTGAAGCTTTCTTT. Translation gives CASSLYGPVMNTEAFF.

This chain joins TRBV7-9 and TRBJ1-1; no definite D call. Trimming pared 2 bases from V and 2 bases from J, leaving 12 bases between. The CDR3 runs 15 residues. CDR1 and CDR2 (germline): SEHNR, FQNEAQ (reference sequence). As DNA, the CDR3 is TGTGCCAGCAGCTTACCATCAGGCGAAAACACTGAAGCTTTCTTT. Its protein product is CASSLPSGENTEAFF.

This clonotype was seen a few times. The chain's CDR3 is CASSFGAGHSYEQYF. DNA of the CDR3: TGTGCCAGCAGCTTCGGGGCCGGGCACTCCTACGAGCAGTACTTC. V gene TRBV7-6 combines with J gene TRBJ2-7; D tentatively reads TRBD1 or TRBD2 (5 bases each). Trimming took 3 bases from V and 0 from J, leaving 12 bases between them. Germline loops: CDR1 SGHVS, CDR2 FNYEAQ. This CDR3 is built from 15 residues.

The chain combines TRBV7-6 with TRBJ1-1, with TRBD1 matching over 8 bases. V shed 7 bases and J 3 bases; nucleotides not matched to a gene: 13. This CDR3 spans 16 amino acids. The germline V gene has CDR1 SGHVS and CDR2 FNYEAQ. CDR3 in DNA: TGTGCCAGCAACTCAGGACAGGGAGTGGTGGACACTGAAGCTTTCTTT. Its translation: CASNSGQGVVDTEAFF.

In its sample, this clonotype was seen many times. This chain uses TRBV28 with TRBJ1-1; the match to TRBD1 covers 11 bases. Unmatched junction bases numbered 7, after V lost 6 bases and J lost 1 base. This CDR3 has 16 residues. From germline, CDR1 is MDHEN and CDR2 SYDVKM. The CDR3 sequence: CASSLPGTGGNTEAFF. The DNA of the CDR3 is TGTGCCAGCAGCTTACCCGGGACAGGGGGGAACACTGAAGCTTTCTTT. The full variable domain, rest sourced from reference TRBV28 and TRBJ1-1, is DVKVTQSSRYLVKRTGEKVFLECVQDMDHENMFWYRQDPGLGLRLIYFSYDVKMKEKGDIPEGYSVSREKKERFSLILESASTNQTSMYLCASSLPGTGGNTEAFFGQGTRLTVV.

This clonotype occurred a few times. V and J are TRBV28 and TRBJ1-1; 8 bases are shared with TRBD1. The CDR3 has 17 amino acids. V shed 1 base and J 1 base; nucleotides not matched to a gene: 8. The V gene's germline CDR1 is MDHEN and CDR2 SYDVKM. The chain's CDR3 is CASSLSPQTGENTEAFF. CDR3 DNA sequence: TGTGCCAGCAGTTTATCTCCACAGACAGGGGAGAACACTGAAGCTTTCTTT.

This clonotype came up a few times. The chain couples TRBV12-3 or TRBV12-4 to TRBJ2-7; D ambiguous. V shed 5 bases and J shed 2 bases, with 7 bases lying between them. The CDR3 covers 12 residues. As DNA, the CDR3 is TGTGCCAGCAGTACTCTGACCTACGAGCAGTACTTC. This codes for CASSTLTYEQYF.

This clonotype was counted at least ten times. The chain combines TRBV7-9 with TRBJ1-1; D gene uncertain. V was cut by 6 bases and J by 7 bases, with 12 bases left in between. The CDR3 spans 12 residues. Germline V lookup: CDR1 SEHNR, CDR2 FQNEAQ (reference sequence). CDR3 DNA sequence: TGTGCCAGCAGTTCGGACCTAAATGAAGCTTTCTTT. This encodes CASSSDLNEAFF. Complete variable domain (other parts from reference TRBV7-9 and TRBJ1-1): DTGVSQNPRHKITKRGQNVTFRCDPISEHNRLYWYRQTLGQGPEFLTYFQNEAQLEKSRLLSDRFSAERPKGSFSTLEIQRTEQGDSAMYLCASSSDLNEAFFGQGTRLTVV.

This clonotype was found many times. CDR3 loop: CASSEVASGYNEQFF. Here the CDR3 DNA reads TGTGCCAGCAGCGAGGTAGCTAGCGGCTACAATGAGCAGTTCTTC. The J gene is TRBJ2-1, the V gene TRBV7-6, with 7 bases aligning to TRBD2. The ends lost 5 bases at V and 3 bases at J; junction bases unmatched: 7. Germline loops: CDR1 SGHVS, CDR2 FNYEAQ. The length of the CDR3 is 15 residues.

This clonotype was seen ten or more times. The gene calls are TRBV4-1 and TRBJ2-3, with D uncertain. Trimming took 0 bases from V and 4 from J, leaving 5 bases between them. The CDR3 runs 13 residues. Germline CDR1 and CDR2: MGHRA and YSYEKL. The CDR3 region has the DNA TGCGCCAGCAGCCAAGATGTGGCAGATACGCAGTATTTT. Protein product: CASSQDVADTQYF.

The rearrangement uses TRBV12-3 or TRBV12-4 and TRBJ1-6; tentatively, D is TRBD1 (6 bases). V gave up 5 bases and J gave up 7 bases, with 18 bases separating them. There are 16 residues in the CDR3. The CDR3 spells CASSPTGDQGNSPLHF. For the CDR3, the DNA is TGTGCCAGCAGTCCGACTGGTGACCAGGGGAATTCACCCCTCCACTTT.

This clonotype came up many times. The rearrangement uses TRBV7-2 and TRBJ2-7; 7 bases map to TRBD1. This CDR3 has 14 amino acids. The V gene's germline CDR1 is SGHTA and CDR2 FQGNSA. J was trimmed by 6 bases and V by 5 bases; bases with no gene match: 10. For the CDR3, the DNA is TGTGCCAGCAGCCTCTCGACAGGGTTTGTCGAGCAGTACTTC. Translation gives CASSLSTGFVEQYF. The full variable domain, completed using reference TRBV7-2 and TRBJ2-7, is GAGVSQSPSNKVTEKGKDVELRCDPISGHTALYWYRQSLGQGLEFLIYFQGNSAPDKSGLPSDRFSAERTGGSVSTLTIQRTQQEDSAVYLCASSLSTGFVEQYFGPGTRLTVT.

This clonotype has a count of ten or more. This chain joins TRBV7-8 and TRBJ2-4; possibly TRBD1 or TRBD2 for D (5 bases each). Per germline, CDR1 SGHVS and CDR2 FQNEAQ. CDR3 size: 16 residues. The V end was cut by 3 bases, the J end by 1 base, with 13 bases between. The CDR3 nucleotides are TGTGCCAGCAGCTTGCTCCGGGACGGGGCCAAAAACATTCAGTACTTC. This encodes CASSLLRDGAKNIQYF.

The chain has TRBV10-3 and TRBJ1-1; possibly TRBD1 for D (5 bases). V was trimmed by 2 bases and J by 5 bases, leaving 9 bases between them. The CDR3 spans 13 residues. Germline V CDR1 and CDR2: ENHRY, SYGVKD. In DNA form, the CDR3 reads TGTGCCATCAGTGAGATAGGGGAGACTGAAGCTTTCTTT. It yields the protein CAISEIGETEAFF.